This T cell receptor (beta chain) was recovered during a study of T cells after yellow fever vaccination. Study in general: Fractions low in cell number were prepared with SMART-Seq v4 Ultra Low Input.

By 5'RACE template switching, TCR cDNA was produced, with a universal primer site and UMIs added in the process. Each CDR3 protein gets one entry after TCRdb re-called the 5' RACE reads with MiXCR. The table records 500,000 to 650,000 distinct CDR3 sequences, about 13% of them present only once. Concerning this clonotype itself: Its antigen is undetermined.

Study-wide results and caveats: Among primary-vaccination clones, most reappeared after the booster, at 95% to 96% for CD4 and more than 85% for CD8.

The CDR3 totals 15 residues. Germline V CDR1 and CDR2: DFQATT, SNEGSKA (reference sequence). V shed 6 bases and J shed 13 bases, with 27 bases lying between them. The chain has TRBV20-1 and TRBJ1-4; no clear D. The sample was PBMCs, taken on the day of the yellow fever booster vaccination. This TCR was recovered from a man aged 25 to 40 who received the YFV17D yellow fever vaccine. The CDR3 sequence is CSAPVGGRAHGVLFF. As DNA, the CDR3 is TGCAGTGCCCCCGTCGGTGGCCGAGCTCATGGGGTACTGTTTTTT.